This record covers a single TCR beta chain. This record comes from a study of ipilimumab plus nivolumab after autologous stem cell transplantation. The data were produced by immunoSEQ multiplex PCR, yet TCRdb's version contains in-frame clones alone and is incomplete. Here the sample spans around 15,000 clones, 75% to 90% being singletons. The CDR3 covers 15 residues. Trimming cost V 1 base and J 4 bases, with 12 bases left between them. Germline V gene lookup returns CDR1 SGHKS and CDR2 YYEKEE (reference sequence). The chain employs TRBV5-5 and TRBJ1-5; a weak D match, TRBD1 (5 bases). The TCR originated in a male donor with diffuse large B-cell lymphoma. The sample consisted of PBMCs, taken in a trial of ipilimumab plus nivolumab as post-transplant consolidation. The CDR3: CASSLRGGGNQPQHF. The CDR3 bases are TGTGCCAGCAGCTTGAGGGGCGGGGGAAATCAGCCCCAGCATTTT. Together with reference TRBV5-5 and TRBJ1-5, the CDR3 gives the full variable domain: DAGVTQSPTHLIKTRGQQVTLRCSPISGHKSVSWYQQVLGQGPQFIFQYYEKEERGRGNFPDRFSARQFPNYSSELNVNALLLGDSALYLCASSLRGGGNQPQHFGDGTRLSIL.